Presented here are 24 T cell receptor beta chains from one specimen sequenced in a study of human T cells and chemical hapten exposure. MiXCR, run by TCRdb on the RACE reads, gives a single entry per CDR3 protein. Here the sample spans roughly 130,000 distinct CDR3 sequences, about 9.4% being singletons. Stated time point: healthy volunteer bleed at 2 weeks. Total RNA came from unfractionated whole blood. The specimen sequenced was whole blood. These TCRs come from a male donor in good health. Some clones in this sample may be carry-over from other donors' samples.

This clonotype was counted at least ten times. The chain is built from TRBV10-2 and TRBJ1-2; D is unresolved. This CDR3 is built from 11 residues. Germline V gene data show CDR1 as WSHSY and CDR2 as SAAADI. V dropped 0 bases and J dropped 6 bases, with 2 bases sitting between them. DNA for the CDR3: TGCGCCAGCAGTGAGTCGAATGGCTACACCTTC. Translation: CASSESNGYTF.

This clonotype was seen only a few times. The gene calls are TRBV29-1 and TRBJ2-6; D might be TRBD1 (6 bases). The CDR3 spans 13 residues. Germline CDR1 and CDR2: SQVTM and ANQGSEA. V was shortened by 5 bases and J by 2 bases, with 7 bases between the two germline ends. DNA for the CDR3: TGCAGCGTTACAGGGCCTGGGGCCAACGTCCTGACTTTC. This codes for CSVTGPGANVLTF.

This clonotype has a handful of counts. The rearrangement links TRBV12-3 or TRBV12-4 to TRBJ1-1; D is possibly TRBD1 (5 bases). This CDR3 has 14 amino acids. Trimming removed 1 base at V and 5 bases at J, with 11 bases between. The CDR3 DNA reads TGTGCCAGCAGTTTAGGGGTAGGACAAACTGAAGCTTTCTTT. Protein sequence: CASSLGVGQTEAFF.

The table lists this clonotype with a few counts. In DNA form, the CDR3 reads TGTGCCAGCAGTGAATACAGGGCGGCAATCGTACCTAGATATGGCTACACCTTC. This sequence encodes CASSEYRAAIVPRYGYTF. This rearrangement joins TRBV6-1 to TRBJ1-2; tentatively, D is TRBD1 (6 bases). Trimming left V 2 bases short and J 5 bases short, with 24 bases between. The V gene's germline CDR1 is MNHNS and CDR2 SASEGT. The CDR3 contains 18 residues.

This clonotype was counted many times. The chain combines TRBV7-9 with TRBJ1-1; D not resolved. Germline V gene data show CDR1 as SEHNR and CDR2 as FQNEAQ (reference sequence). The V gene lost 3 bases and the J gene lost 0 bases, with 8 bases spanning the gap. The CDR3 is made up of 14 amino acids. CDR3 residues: CASSLEGVNTEAFF. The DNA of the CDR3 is TGTGCCAGCAGCTTGGAGGGCGTGAACACTGAAGCTTTCTTT.

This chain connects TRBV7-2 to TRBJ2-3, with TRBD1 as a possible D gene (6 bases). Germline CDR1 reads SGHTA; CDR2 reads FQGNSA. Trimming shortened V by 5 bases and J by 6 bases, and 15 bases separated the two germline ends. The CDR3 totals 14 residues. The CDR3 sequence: CASSALTGSDTQYF. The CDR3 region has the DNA TGTGCCAGCAGCGCCCTAACAGGGAGTGATACGCAGTATTTT.

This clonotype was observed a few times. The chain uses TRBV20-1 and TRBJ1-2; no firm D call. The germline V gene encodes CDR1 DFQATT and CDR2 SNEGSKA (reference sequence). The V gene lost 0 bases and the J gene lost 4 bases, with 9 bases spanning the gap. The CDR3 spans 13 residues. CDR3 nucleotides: TGCAGTGCTAGAGATCGGGCAGTCTATGGCTACACCTTC. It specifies CSARDRAVYGYTF.

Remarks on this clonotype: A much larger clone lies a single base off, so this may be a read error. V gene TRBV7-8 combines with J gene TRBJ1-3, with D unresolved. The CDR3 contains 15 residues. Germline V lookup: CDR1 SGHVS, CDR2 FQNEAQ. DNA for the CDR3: TGTGTCAGCAGCTTAGGGTCGTCCGGGGGAAACACCATATATTTT. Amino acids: CVSSLGSSGGNTIYF.

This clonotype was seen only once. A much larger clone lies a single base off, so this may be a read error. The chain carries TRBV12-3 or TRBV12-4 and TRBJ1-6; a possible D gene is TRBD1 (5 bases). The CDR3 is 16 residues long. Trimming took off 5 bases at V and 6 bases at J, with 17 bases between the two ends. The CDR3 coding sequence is TGTGCCAGCAGTCCCACCCGAGGGGAAAGTAATTCACCCCTCCACTTT. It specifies CASSPTRGESNSPLHF.

The CDR3 region is CSARDPDRFLAQYF. In DNA form, the CDR3 reads TGCAGTGCTAGAGATCCGGACCGTTTTTTGGCCCAGTACTTC. This chain joins TRBV20-1 and TRBJ2-5, with D uncertain. This CDR3 region has 14 residues. CDR1 and CDR2 from the germline V gene are DFQATT and SNEGSKA (reference sequence). V lost 0 bases, J lost 9 bases, and 17 bases lay in between.

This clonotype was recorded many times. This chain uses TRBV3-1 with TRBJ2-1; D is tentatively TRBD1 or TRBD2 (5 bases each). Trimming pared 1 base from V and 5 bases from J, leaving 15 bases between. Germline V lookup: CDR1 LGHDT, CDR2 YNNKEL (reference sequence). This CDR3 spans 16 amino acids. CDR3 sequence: CASSQVGDLRDNEQFF. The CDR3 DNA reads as TGTGCCAGCAGCCAAGTGGGGGACCTCCGGGACAATGAGCAGTTCTTC.

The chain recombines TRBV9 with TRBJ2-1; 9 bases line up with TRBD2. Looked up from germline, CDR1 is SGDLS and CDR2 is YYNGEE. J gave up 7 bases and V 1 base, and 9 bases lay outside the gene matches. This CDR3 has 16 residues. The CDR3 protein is CASSVYLAGSINEQFF. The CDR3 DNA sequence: TGTGCCAGCAGCGTATACCTAGCGGGAAGTATTAATGAGCAGTTCTTC.

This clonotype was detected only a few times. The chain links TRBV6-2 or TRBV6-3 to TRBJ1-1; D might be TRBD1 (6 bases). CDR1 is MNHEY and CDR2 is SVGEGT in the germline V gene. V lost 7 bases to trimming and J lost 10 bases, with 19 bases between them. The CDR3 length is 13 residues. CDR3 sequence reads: CASTLLPDRRAFF. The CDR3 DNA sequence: TGTGCCAGCACCCTCCTCCCAGACAGGCGAGCTTTCTTT.

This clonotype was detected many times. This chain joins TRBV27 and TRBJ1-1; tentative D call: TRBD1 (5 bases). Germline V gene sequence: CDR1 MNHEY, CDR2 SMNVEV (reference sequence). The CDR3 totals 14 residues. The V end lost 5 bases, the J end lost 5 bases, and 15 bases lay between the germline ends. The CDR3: CASSDPPGNTEAFF. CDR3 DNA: TGTGCCAGCAGTGACCCGCCAGGGAATACTGAAGCTTTCTTT.

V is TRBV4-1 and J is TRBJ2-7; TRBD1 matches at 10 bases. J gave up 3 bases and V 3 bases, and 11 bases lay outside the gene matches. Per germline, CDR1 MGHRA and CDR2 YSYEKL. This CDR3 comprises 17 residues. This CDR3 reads CASSHARQGAMVYEQYF. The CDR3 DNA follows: TGCGCCAGCAGCCATGCACGACAGGGGGCGATGGTCTACGAGCAGTACTTC.

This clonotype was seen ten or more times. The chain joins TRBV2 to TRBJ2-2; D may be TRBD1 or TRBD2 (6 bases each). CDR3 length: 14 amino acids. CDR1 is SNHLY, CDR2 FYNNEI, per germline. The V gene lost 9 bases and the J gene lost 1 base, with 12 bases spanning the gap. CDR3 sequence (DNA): TGTGCCAGGGAGGGACACATGAACACCGGGGAGCTGTTTTTT. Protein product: CAREGHMNTGELFF.

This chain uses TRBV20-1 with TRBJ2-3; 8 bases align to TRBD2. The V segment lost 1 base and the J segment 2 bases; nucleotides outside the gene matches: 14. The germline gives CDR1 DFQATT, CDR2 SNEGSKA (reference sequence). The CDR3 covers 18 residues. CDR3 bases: TGCAGTGCTAGAGCCCCCGGGCGGACGGGGGGGGTCACAGATACGCAGTATTTT. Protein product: CSARAPGRTGGVTDTQYF.

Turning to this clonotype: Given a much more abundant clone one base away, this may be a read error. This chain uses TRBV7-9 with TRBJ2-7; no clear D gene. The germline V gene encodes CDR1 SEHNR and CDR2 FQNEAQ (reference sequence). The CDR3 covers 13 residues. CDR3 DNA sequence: TGTGCCAGCAGCTTAGGGCACTCCTGCGAGCAGTACTTC. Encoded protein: CASSLGHSCEQYF. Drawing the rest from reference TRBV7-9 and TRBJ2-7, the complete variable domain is DTGVSQNPRHKITKRGQNVTFRCDPISEHNRLYWYRQTLGQGPEFLTYFQNEAQLEKSRLLSDRFSAERPKGSFSTLEIQRTEQGDSAMYLCASSLGHSCEQYFGPGTRLTVT.

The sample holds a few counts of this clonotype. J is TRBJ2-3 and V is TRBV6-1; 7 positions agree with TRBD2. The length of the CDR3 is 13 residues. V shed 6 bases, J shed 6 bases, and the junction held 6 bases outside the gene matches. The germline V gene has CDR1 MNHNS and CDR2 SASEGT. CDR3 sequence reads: CASSGRGTDTQYF. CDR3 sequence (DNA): TGTGCCAGCAGCGGGCGGGGGACGGATACGCAGTATTTT.

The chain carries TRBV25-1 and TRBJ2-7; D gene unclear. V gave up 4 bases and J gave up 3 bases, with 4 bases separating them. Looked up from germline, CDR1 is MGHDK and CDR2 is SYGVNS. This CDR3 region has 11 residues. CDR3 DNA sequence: TGTGCCAGCAGTGCTTACTACGAGCAGTACTTC. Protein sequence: CASSAYYEQYF.

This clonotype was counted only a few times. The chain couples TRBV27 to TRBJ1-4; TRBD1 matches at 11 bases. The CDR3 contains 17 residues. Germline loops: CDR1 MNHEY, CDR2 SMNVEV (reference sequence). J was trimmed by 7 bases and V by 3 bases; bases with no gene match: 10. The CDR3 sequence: CASSFFGQGAAGEKLFF. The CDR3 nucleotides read TGTGCCAGCAGTTTTTTCGGACAGGGGGCGGCCGGTGAAAAACTGTTTTTT.

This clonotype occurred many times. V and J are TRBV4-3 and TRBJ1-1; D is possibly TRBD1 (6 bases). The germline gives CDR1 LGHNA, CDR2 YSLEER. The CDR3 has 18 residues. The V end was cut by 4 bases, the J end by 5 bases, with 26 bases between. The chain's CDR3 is CASSPTQLQGPPETEAFF. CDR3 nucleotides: TGCGCCAGCAGCCCCACGCAATTACAGGGACCCCCCGAAACTGAAGCTTTCTTT.

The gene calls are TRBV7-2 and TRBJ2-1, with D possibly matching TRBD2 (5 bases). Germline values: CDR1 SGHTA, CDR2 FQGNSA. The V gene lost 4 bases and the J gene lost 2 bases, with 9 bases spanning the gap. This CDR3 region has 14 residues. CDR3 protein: CASSSWTAYNEQFF. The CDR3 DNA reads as TGTGCCAGCAGCTCATGGACTGCCTACAATGAGCAGTTCTTC.

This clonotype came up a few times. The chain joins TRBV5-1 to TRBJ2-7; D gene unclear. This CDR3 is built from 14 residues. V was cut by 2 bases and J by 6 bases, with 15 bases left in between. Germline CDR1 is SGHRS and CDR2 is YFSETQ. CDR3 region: CASSFGQTKFEQYF. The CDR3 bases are TGCGCCAGCAGCTTCGGGCAGACCAAGTTCGAGCAGTACTTC.